The rows below give T cell receptor beta chains drawn from one sample of a study of T cells in localized non-small cell lung cancer. Libraries were prepared by immunoSEQ multiplex PCR; TCRdb keeps only in-frame clonotypes and omits some of them. Here the sample spans tens of thousands of clones, 91% being singletons. Material: peripheral blood, obtained before any cancer treatment. Receptors were obtained from a female donor of 60 years or more with stage II squamous cell lung carcinoma. The CDR3 runs from the conserved cysteine through the conserved F or W. The D gene is left open where the match is weak. A row's size may be missing; if present it is once, few, many or a size class.

>TRBJ1-1|12|-|-|TRBV28
CASSLWGGEAFF
TGTGCCAGCAGTTTATGGGGAGGTGAAGCTTTCTTT
>TRBJ1-1|15|-|few|TRBV19
CAVTNGQGMNTEAFF
TGTGCCGTCACCAATGGGCAGGGGATGAACACTGAAGCTTTCTTT
>TRBJ2-5|17|TRBD2|-|TRBV5-5
CASSSLPGTSGSVTQYF
TGTGCCAGCAGCTCCTTGCCCGGGACTAGCGGGAGCGTGACCCAGTACTTC
>TRBJ2-7|14|TRBD1|-|TRBV10-1
CASSEGQDLYEQYF
TGCGCCAGCAGTGAGGGACAGGACCTCTACGAGCAGTACTTC
>TRBJ1-1|15|-|once|TRBV6-1
CASSEGGGKNTEAFF
TGTGCCAGCAGTGAAGGGGGCGGTAAGAACACTGAAGCTTTCTTT
>TRBJ2-3|14|-|-|TRBV5-1
CASSLGTSSDTQYF
TGCGCCAGCAGCTTGGGTACTAGTTCAGATACGCAGTATTTT
>TRBJ1-3|16|-|-|TRBV29-1
CSVEGMKETSGNTIYF
TGCAGCGTTGAAGGCATGAAGGAAACGTCTGGAAACACCATATATTTT
>TRBJ1-5|15|-|-|TRBV5-1
CASSLLGESNQPQHF
TGCGCCAGCAGCTTACTAGGGGAAAGCAATCAGCCCCAGCATTTT
>TRBJ1-6|16|TRBD1|-|TRBV18
CASSPLGQGSGSPLHF
TGTGCCAGCTCACCCCTGGGACAGGGCTCGGGTTCACCCCTCCACTTT
>TRBJ1-2|15|-|-|TRBV9
CASSVAGAGSYGYTF
TGTGCCAGCAGCGTAGCCGGAGCCGGTTCCTATGGCTACACCTTC
>TRBJ1-5|14|-|-|TRBV9
CASSISGGNQPQHF
TGTGCCAGCAGCATATCTGGGGGTAATCAGCCCCAGCATTTT
>TRBJ2-5|13|-|-|TRBV6-1
CASSEPGVETQYF
TGTGCCAGCAGTGAACCGGGGGTGGAGACCCAGTACTTC
>TRBJ1-2|11|-|once|TRBV29-1
CNSWEAGGYTF
TGCAATAGCTGGGAGGCGGGGGGCTACACCTTC
>TRBJ1-2|13|-|few|TRBV9
CASSGGSNYGYTF
TGTGCCAGCAGCGGGGGGTCAAACTATGGCTACACCTTC
>TRBJ2-7|14|TRBD2|-|TRBV5-1
CASSPGGGVHEQYF
TGCGCCAGCAGCCCGGGAGGCGGAGTTCACGAGCAGTACTTC
>TRBJ1-2|13|-|few|TRBV11-2
CASSSWRRDDYTF
TGTGCCAGCAGCTCCTGGAGGAGGGACGACTACACCTTC
>TRBJ2-5|15|-|once|TRBV5-1
CASSSLAHTQETQYF
TGCGCCAGCAGCAGTTTGGCCCACACCCAAGAGACCCAGTACTTC
>TRBJ1-6|15|TRBD1|-|TRBV7-6
CASSLDRGTGSPLHF
TGTGCCAGCAGCCTGGACAGGGGGACGGGCTCACCCCTCCACTTT
>TRBJ2-7|14|TRBD1|-|TRBV6-5
CASSLDRGLAEQYF
TGTGCCAGCAGTCTAGACAGGGGGCTCGCCGAGCAGTACTTC
>TRBJ2-7|17|TRBD2|once|TRBV19
CASSRRDSGSRSYEQYF
TGTGCCAGTTCGAGAAGGGATAGCGGGAGTAGAAGCTACGAGCAGTACTTC
>TRBJ2-5|14|TRBD2|-|TRBV5-1
CASRRSGREETQYF
TGCGCCAGCAGACGTAGCGGGCGTGAAGAGACCCAGTACTTC
>TRBJ2-1|15|TRBD2|-|TRBV5-1
CASSLGLAGKNEQFF
TGCGCCAGCAGCTTGGGGCTAGCGGGGAAAAATGAGCAGTTCTTC
>TRBJ2-7|12|-|-|TRBV30
CAWSVRYREQYF
TGTGCCTGGAGTGTGCGGTACCGCGAGCAGTACTTC
>TRBJ2-1|15|-|-|TRBV14
CASSQDLGGYNEQFF
TGTGCCAGCAGCCAAGATCTAGGGGGCTACAATGAGCAGTTCTTC
>TRBJ2-7|13|-|-|TRBV6-5
CASSRDSFYEQYF
TGTGCCAGCAGCCGGGACTCTTTCTACGAGCAGTACTTC
>TRBJ1-1|15|TRBD1|-|TRBV28
CASSFPGTEVTEAFF
TGTGCCAGCAGTTTTCCCGGGACAGAGGTTACTGAAGCTTTCTTT
>TRBJ2-5|15|-|few|TRBV5-1
CASSLDAGVKETQYF
TGCGCCAGCAGCTTGGACGCTGGGGTCAAAGAGACCCAGTACTTC
>TRBJ2-2|17|TRBD1|once|TRBV4-1
CASSPGQGERVTGELFF
TGCGCCAGCAGCCCGGGACAGGGAGAAAGGGTGACCGGGGAGCTGTTTTTT
>TRBJ2-7|15|TRBD2|-|TRBV5-4
CASSLRLSGSPEQYF
TGTGCCAGCAGCTTGCGGTTAAGCGGGAGCCCCGAGCAGTACTTC
>TRBJ1-4|17|-|-|TRBV7-9
CASSRIDRGATNEKLFF
TGTGCCAGCAGCCGGATTGATAGGGGCGCAACTAATGAAAAACTGTTTTTT
>TRBJ2-1|17|TRBD1|-|TRBV14
CASSQVPGTGTLGEQFF
TGTGCCAGCAGCCAGGTCCCCGGGACAGGGACCCTCGGGGAGCAGTTCTTC
>TRBJ1-2|16|-|-|TRBV4-1
CASSQTRRTPMDGYTF
TGCGCCAGCAGCCAGACGAGACGGACCCCGATGGATGGCTACACCTTC
>TRBJ2-2|12|-|-|TRBV5-6
CASSTVVGELFF
TGTGCCAGCAGCACGGTGGTCGGGGAGCTGTTTTTT
>TRBJ1-1|11|-|-|TRBV6-1
CASRLGTEAFF
TGTGCCAGCAGGTTAGGGACTGAAGCTTTCTTT
>TRBJ2-1|13|-|-|TRBV6-6
CASSYGSGNEQFF
TGTGCCAGCAGCTACGGATCGGGTAACGAGCAGTTCTTC
>TRBJ2-3|13|TRBD1|-|TRBV30
CAWSRQGGDTQYF
TGTGCCTGGAGTAGACAGGGCGGGGATACGCAGTATTTT
>TRBJ1-2|12|TRBD1|-|TRBV6-5
CASRQGLIGYTF
TGTGCCAGCAGACAGGGGCTCATTGGCTACACCTTC
>TRBJ2-7|13|TRBD2|-|TRBV7-9
CATTAGDSYEQYF
TGTGCGACCACAGCGGGGGACTCCTACGAGCAGTACTTC
>TRBJ2-4|13|-|-|TRBV27
CASAYGAKNIQYF
TGTGCCAGTGCCTATGGAGCCAAAAACATTCAGTACTTC
>TRBJ1-2|16|TRBD1|once|TRBV7-2
CASSLYGGTANYGYTF
TGTGCCAGCAGCTTATATGGCGGGACAGCTAACTATGGCTACACCTTC
>TRBJ2-1|13|TRBD2|-|TRBV28
CASSRTSGEKQFF
TGTGCCAGCAGTCGGACTAGCGGGGAGAAGCAGTTCTTC
>TRBJ2-3|15|TRBD2|-|TRBV7-3
CASSFGSGGTDTQYF
TGTGCCAGCAGCTTTGGTAGCGGGGGCACAGATACGCAGTATTTT
>TRBJ1-1|13|-|-|TRBV30
CAWSVHSNTEAFF
TGTGCCTGGAGTGTACACTCGAACACTGAAGCTTTCTTT
>TRBJ1-2|15|-|-|TRBV2
CASSEASVANYGYTF
TGTGCCAGCAGTGAAGCGAGTGTAGCTAACTATGGCTACACCTTC